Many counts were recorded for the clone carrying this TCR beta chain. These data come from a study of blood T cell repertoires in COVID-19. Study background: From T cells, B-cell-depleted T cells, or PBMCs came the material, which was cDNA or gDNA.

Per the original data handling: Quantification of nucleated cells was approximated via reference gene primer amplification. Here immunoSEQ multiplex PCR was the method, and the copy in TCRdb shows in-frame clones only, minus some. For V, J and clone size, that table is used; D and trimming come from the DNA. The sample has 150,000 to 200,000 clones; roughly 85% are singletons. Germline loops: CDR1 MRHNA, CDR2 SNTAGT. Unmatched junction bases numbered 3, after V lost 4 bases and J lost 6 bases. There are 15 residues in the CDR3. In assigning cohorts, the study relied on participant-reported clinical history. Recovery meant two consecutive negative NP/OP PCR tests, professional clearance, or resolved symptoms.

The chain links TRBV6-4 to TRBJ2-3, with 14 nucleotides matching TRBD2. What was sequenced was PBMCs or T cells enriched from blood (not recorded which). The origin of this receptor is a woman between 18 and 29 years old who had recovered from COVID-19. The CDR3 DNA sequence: TGTGCCAGCAGTGGTGGGACTAGCGGGAGTGATACGCAGTATTTT. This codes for CASSGGTSGSDTQYF.